A single sample is the source of the 3 T cell receptor beta chains below, sequenced in a study of cytomegalovirus exposure and HLA in healthy donors. The primer mix had 60 Vbeta and 13 Jbeta primers. Method: immunoSEQ multiplex PCR; TCRdb's copy keeps in-frame clones and lacks some. The sample lists approximately 120,000 clones; 81% were seen once. The sequenced sample was PBMCs. The receptors stem from a woman aged 25 to 45 in good health and CMV-seronegative.

V usage is TRBV18 and J usage is TRBJ2-1, with D unclear. The V end was cut by 0 bases, the J end by 10 bases, with 7 bases between. CDR3 length: 12 amino acids. In germline, CDR1 is KGHSH, CDR2 LQKENI. CDR3 amino acids: CASSPPGWEQFF. CDR3 nucleotides: TGTGCCAGCTCACCACCGGGCTGGGAGCAGTTCTTC.

The chain combines TRBV6-6 with TRBJ2-1, with 7 positions matching TRBD1. This CDR3 comprises 16 residues. CDR1 and CDR2 from the germline V gene are MNHNY and SVGAGI (reference sequence). Germline trimming cut 0 bases from V and 6 bases from J; bases unmatched to any gene: 8. The CDR3 DNA reads as TGTGCCAGCAGTTACTCGGGAACAGGGGTGGCCAATGAGCAGTTCTTC. Translating it yields CASSYSGTGVANEQFF.

This rearrangement joins TRBV6-5 to TRBJ1-2; D gene unclear. Germline CDR1 MNHEY, CDR2 SVGAGI. Trimming shortened V by 2 bases and J by 2 bases, and 9 bases separated the two germline ends. The length of the CDR3 is 14 residues. The CDR3 DNA follows: TGTGCCAGCAGTTACGCGGGAATCAACTATGGCTACACCTTC. It codes for CASSYAGINYGYTF.